One and the same sample provided the 26 T cell receptor beta chains below, sequenced in a study of cytomegalovirus exposure and HLA in healthy donors. Clones were read by immunoSEQ multiplex PCR, and TCRdb kept only the in-frame ones, dropping some. Here the sample spans about 400,000 clones, about nine tenths being singletons. Sequencing used PBMCs. All receptors derive from a woman aged 18-30 years in good health and CMV-seronegative.

The chain joins TRBV28 to TRBJ1-5; D possibly corresponds to TRBD1 (5 bases). V lost 6 bases, J lost 4 bases, and 22 bases lay in between. This CDR3 has 17 amino acids. Germline V gene data show CDR1 as MDHEN and CDR2 as SYDVKM. This chain's CDR3 is CASRVEKGLPINQPQHF. The DNA for the CDR3 is TGTGCCAGCAGGGTCGAGAAGGGACTGCCCATTAATCAGCCCCAGCATTTT. The whole variable domain, filled in from reference TRBV28 and TRBJ1-5, reads DVKVTQSSRYLVKRTGEKVFLECVQDMDHENMFWYRQDPGLGLRLIYFSYDVKMKEKGDIPEGYSVSREKKERFSLILESASTNQTSMYLCASRVEKGLPINQPQHFGDGTRLSIL.

The table lists this clone with a few counts. V usage is TRBV23-1 and J usage is TRBJ1-2, with D possibly TRBD1 on 5 matching bases. TRBV23-1 carries the ORF label, with uncertain function. Trimming removed 0 bases from V and 7 bases from J, with 18 bases in between. The CDR3 runs to 16 residues. The CDR3 DNA is TGCGCCAGCAGTCAATCCCCAGCGGGGGATTTTGGTGGCTACACCTTC. Translating gives CASSQSPAGDFGGYTF.

V gene TRBV28 combines with J gene TRBJ2-5; D might be TRBD2 (6 bases). The germline V gene has CDR1 MDHEN and CDR2 SYDVKM. V was pared by 3 bases and J by 2 bases, with 13 bases between. CDR3 length equals 15 residues. CDR3 DNA sequence: TGTGCCAGCAGTTTGGGAGGCGGGCGACAAGAGACCCAGTACTTC. This codes for CASSLGGGRQETQYF.

This chain uses TRBV2 with TRBJ2-7; no firm D call. V lost 4 bases and J lost 2, with 9 bases in between. Germline values: CDR1 SNHLY, CDR2 FYNNEI. The CDR3 sequence is 13 residues long. CDR3 nucleotides: TGTGCCAGCAGTGGGCCGCAAACCTACGAGCAGTACTTC. Protein product: CASSGPQTYEQYF.

V is TRBV6-1 and J is TRBJ1-2, with D uncertain. The CDR3 is made up of 12 amino acids. V lost 4 bases to trimming and J lost 2 bases, with 5 bases between them. Germline loops: CDR1 MNHNS, CDR2 SASEGT. The CDR3 nucleotides read TGTGCCAGCAGTGGCCGGAACTATGGCTACACCTTC. Amino acids: CASSGRNYGYTF.

Details on this clone: Its ends do not fully match the called genes, so a read error is possible. This rearrangement joins TRBV30 to TRBJ1-2; D gene uncertain. The CDR3 consists of 12 residues. The germline V gene has CDR1 GTSNPN and CDR2 SVGIG (reference sequence). The CDR3 DNA reads as TGTGCCTGCTCCCAAGCGGCCATCGATCCCATCTTC. Its translation is CACSQAAIDPIF.

This chain connects TRBV27 to TRBJ2-7, with 13 bases aligning to TRBD2. Trimming cost V 5 bases and J 6 bases; bases outside gene matches: 10. This CDR3 is built from 16 residues. The germline V gene has CDR1 MNHEY and CDR2 SMNVEV (reference sequence). Written as DNA, the CDR3 is TGTGCCAGCAGTCCGGGGGGACTAGCGGGGCTGATCGAGCAGTACTTC. Its translation: CASSPGGLAGLIEQYF.

This chain connects TRBV7-9 to TRBJ2-7, with D possibly TRBD1 on 6 matching bases. The V end was cut by 5 bases, the J end by 2 bases, with 13 bases between. This CDR3 comprises 14 residues. Germline loops: CDR1 SEHNR, CDR2 FQNEAQ (reference sequence). The CDR3 nucleotides read TGTGCCAGCAGCCCCAGGGGCGATCCCTACGAGCAGTACTTC. Encoded protein: CASSPRGDPYEQYF.

This sequence joins TRBV27 and TRBJ2-2; no firm D call. Looked up from germline, CDR1 is MNHEY and CDR2 is SMNVEV (reference sequence). Trimming removed 5 bases from V and 0 bases from J, with 7 bases in between. This CDR3 has 14 residues. The CDR3 DNA is TGTGCCAGCAGTAACATTCCGAACACCGGGGAGCTGTTTTTT. It is translated as CASSNIPNTGELFF.

V is TRBV28 and J is TRBJ2-7, with D perhaps TRBD2 (5 bases). The germline V gene encodes CDR1 MDHEN and CDR2 SYDVKM. V was shortened by 7 bases and J by 4 bases, with 17 bases between the two germline ends. The length of the CDR3 is 14 residues. This chain's CDR3 is CASTARATLYEQYF. For the CDR3, the DNA is TGTGCCAGCACCGCGAGGGCCACACTATACGAGCAGTACTTC. Full variable domain (rest looked up from reference TRBV28 and TRBJ2-7): DVKVTQSSRYLVKRTGEKVFLECVQDMDHENMFWYRQDPGLGLRLIYFSYDVKMKEKGDIPEGYSVSREKKERFSLILESASTNQTSMYLCASTARATLYEQYFGPGTRLTVT.

CDR3 loop: CASSDPLAGMDEQYF. The CDR3 DNA follows: TGTGCCAGCAGTGATCCACTAGCGGGGATGGACGAGCAGTACTTC. This rearrangement joins TRBV25-1 to TRBJ2-7; TRBD2 agrees at 10 bases. CDR1 and CDR2 (germline): MGHDK, SYGVNS. The V gene end was trimmed by 3 bases and the J gene end by 5 bases; junction bases not matched to a gene: 7. There are 15 residues in the CDR3.

The V gene is TRBV6-5, the J gene TRBJ2-7; possibly TRBD1 for D (5 bases). The CDR3 runs 13 residues. Germline V CDR1 and CDR2: MNHEY, SVGAGI. V was pared by 6 bases and J by 6 bases, with 15 bases between. CDR3 DNA: TGTGCCAGCAGCAGCTCAGGGCCCCTCGAGCAGTACTTC. Translating it yields CASSSSGPLEQYF.

The DNA for the CDR3 is TGTGCCAGCAGTGACGGAGAAGGTGAGCAGTTCTTC. As protein: CASSDGEGEQFF. V gene TRBV6-4 combines with J gene TRBJ2-1; D is unresolved. The germline V gene encodes CDR1 MRHNA and CDR2 SNTAGT. The CDR3 sequence is 12 residues long. V shed 2 bases and J shed 9 bases, with 8 bases lying between them.

The CDR3 loop reads CASSHGGSSGVLSSYEQYF. CDR3 coding DNA: TGTGCCAGCAGCCACGGCGGGAGTAGCGGGGTCCTAAGCTCCTACGAGCAGTACTTC. The chain is built from TRBV7-8 and TRBJ2-7, with TRBD2 matching over 8 bases. CDR3 size: 19 residues. Germline CDR1 and CDR2: SGHVS and FQNEAQ. V trimming: 5 bases; J trimming: 0 bases; junction bases outside the gene matches: 18.

This sequence joins TRBV7-7 and TRBJ2-2; D is uncertain. V lost 5 bases and J lost 7, with 5 bases in between. There are 11 residues in the CDR3. CDR1 and CDR2 from the germline V gene are SSHAT and FNYEAQ (reference sequence). Here the CDR3 reads CASSNGGELFF. As DNA, the CDR3 is TGTGCCAGCAGCAACGGCGGGGAGCTGTTTTTT.

This clone has just a few counts. V usage is TRBV9 and J usage is TRBJ1-4; TRBD1 is a possible D gene (5 bases). The V gene's germline CDR1 is SGDLS and CDR2 YYNGEE. The V end was cut by 0 bases, the J end by 7 bases, with 19 bases between. CDR3 size: 17 residues. CDR3 sequence reads: CASSVDQGGVLAEKLFF. The DNA of the CDR3 is TGTGCCAGCAGCGTAGATCAGGGAGGTGTGCTTGCTGAAAAACTGTTTTTT.

The chain links TRBV5-1 to TRBJ1-2; 12 bases fit TRBD1. The CDR3 extends over 15 amino acids. Germline V gene lookup returns CDR1 SGHRS and CDR2 YFSETQ. Germline trimming cut 5 bases from V and 7 bases from J; bases unmatched to any gene: 9. This CDR3 reads CASRSPGQGAGGYTF. The CDR3 coding sequence is TGCGCCAGCAGATCTCCGGGACAGGGGGCTGGTGGCTACACCTTC.

The gene calls are TRBV6-1 and TRBJ1-1, with D tentatively TRBD1 (5 bases). The CDR3 covers 14 residues. Germline CDR1 MNHNS, CDR2 SASEGT. Trimming cost V 8 bases and J 5 bases, with 18 bases left between them. Written as DNA, the CDR3 is TGTGCCAGCGGCAGGGTGCAAGCGGGGACTGAAGCTTTCTTT. It codes for CASGRVQAGTEAFF.

The chain recombines TRBV27 with TRBJ2-7, with 10 bases aligning to TRBD2. The CDR3 is 18 residues long. V dropped 0 bases and J dropped 0; count of bases not matched to a gene: 8. Germline V gene data show CDR1 as MNHEY and CDR2 as SMNVEV (reference sequence). In DNA form, the CDR3 reads TGTGCCAGCAGTTTATCACCCCTACTAGCGGGAATCTCCTACGAGCAGTACTTC. The encoded protein is CASSLSPLLAGISYEQYF.

The chain employs TRBV7-9 and TRBJ2-1; D not certain. In germline, CDR1 is SEHNR, CDR2 FQNEAQ (reference sequence). The CDR3 is 12 residues long. Trimming took 2 bases from V and 6 from J, leaving 5 bases between them. In nucleotides, the CDR3 is TGTGCCAGCAGCTTATTAGTCAATGAGCAGTTCTTC. Encoded protein: CASSLLVNEQFF.

The chain combines TRBV5-4 with TRBJ1-2; TRBD1 matches at 8 bases. Germline lookup yields CDR1 SGHNT and CDR2 YYREEE (reference sequence). CDR3 size: 13 residues. The trim removed 2 bases at V and 5 bases at J, leaving 2 bases unmatched. DNA for the CDR3: TGTGCCAGCAGCTTACAGGGGGAGTATGGCTACACCTTC. Translated, it gives CASSLQGEYGYTF. The full variable domain, with the rest looked up from reference TRBV5-4 and TRBJ1-2, is ETGVTQSPTHLIKTRGQQVTLRCSSQSGHNTVSWYQQALGQGPQFIFQYYREEENGRGNFPPRFSGLQFPNYSSELNVNALELDDSALYLCASSLQGEYGYTFGSGTRLTVV.

The genes are TRBV18 and TRBJ2-3, with 10 nucleotides matching TRBD2. Unmatched junction bases numbered 8, after V lost 6 bases and J lost 2 bases. Germline CDR1 is KGHSH and CDR2 is LQKENI. This CDR3 region has 16 residues. This CDR3 reads CASSPSGGAPTDTQYF. CDR3 bases: TGTGCCAGCTCCCCTAGCGGGGGAGCTCCCACAGATACGCAGTATTTT.

V is TRBV25-1 and J is TRBJ2-6; 8 nucleotides align to TRBD2. The CDR3 is 18 residues long. Losses at the gene ends were 4 bases for V and 0 bases for J; bases not matched to a gene: 8. Germline-derived CDR1 and CDR2 are MGHDK and SYGVNS. The CDR3, as DNA: TGTGCCAGCAGTGCTGGGCTAGCGGGCAGCTCTGGGGCCAACGTCCTGACTTTC. Its translation: CASSAGLAGSSGANVLTF.

The V gene is TRBV27, the J gene TRBJ1-2, with 9 bases matching TRBD1. The CDR3 is 16 residues long. The trim removed 3 bases at V and 6 bases at J, leaving 11 bases unmatched. CDR1 and CDR2 (germline): MNHEY, SMNVEV (reference sequence). CDR3 coding DNA: TGTGCCAGCAGTTTTGTTGGGGCACAGGGGGCAGATGGCTACACCTTC. This codes for CASSFVGAQGADGYTF.

The chain employs TRBV7-6 and TRBJ1-1; D uncertain. CDR3 length equals 15 residues. Germline CDR1 and CDR2: SGHVS and FNYEAQ. V lost 3 bases to trimming and J lost 2 bases, with 13 bases between them. This CDR3 is CASSLGMGLNTEAFF. The CDR3 DNA is TGTGCCAGCAGCTTGGGCATGGGCCTTAACACTGAAGCTTTCTTT.

In regard to this clone: Lacking the conserved final phenylalanine or tryptophan, this CDR3 likely reflects a read error. No DNA is shown, since the ends of the CDR3 on it are uncertain; the CDR3 is the one TCRdb lists. V is TRBV19 and J is TRBJ2-7; the table's TRBD2 call for D was not verified on the DNA. CDR1 and CDR2 from the germline V gene are LNHDA and SQIVND (reference sequence). The CDR3 comprises 13 residues, both ends counted. CDR3 sequence: CASTFKGVGGEAS.